The TCR beta chain under discussion was sequenced for a study of cytomegalovirus exposure and HLA in healthy donors. Study outcomes and limitations: When a later analysis was performed, an Asian-associated ancestry cluster reportedly had fewer N-insertions than the approximately 700-donor mean. Whilst most TCR sequences proved rare, a subset of public TCRs occurred across many donors. It was only CMV serostatus that was available as immune exposure information. In an earlier analysis, productive rearrangement rates for most beta V segments clustered near 87% or 30%.

This clone occurred a few times. No antigen is known for it. CDR1 is MNHNS, CDR2 SASEGT, per germline. The CDR3 spans 15 residues. V dropped 6 bases and J dropped 4; count of bases not matched to a gene: 9. Amplification used 60 Vbeta primers and 13 Jbeta primers. Only in-frame clones appear in the TCRdb table, and some are missing; sequencing was by immunoSEQ multiplex PCR. Of around 80,000 clones listed, roughly a tenth are singletons. The receptor comes from a man aged 55 to 69 in good health and CMV-seropositive. The rearrangement joins TRBV6-1 to TRBJ1-2; 9 nucleotides line up with TRBD1. Sequencing was carried out using PBMCs. The CDR3 sequence: CASRTRDRDIYGYTF. CDR3 coding DNA: TGTGCCAGCAGAACCCGGGACAGGGATATCTATGGCTACACCTTC.